Included here is one TCR beta chain sequence, with context. The authors made cDNA by 5'RACE with 10-nucleotide random UMIs. TCRdb fed the 5' RACE reads into MiXCR, producing one record per CDR3 protein. Of 84,000 or so distinct CDR3 sequences detected, around 4% appear once; the ten largest clones hold approximately 5.4%. Time point described: longitudinal time-point 3. For the unsorted libraries, 2 million PBMCs stored at -80 C served as input. V lost 0 bases and J lost 0, with 11 bases in between. The length of the CDR3 is 15 residues. Germline CDR1 reads DFQATT; CDR2 reads SNEGSKA (reference sequence). This sample was taken from a study of neurological immune-mediated disorders. Study details: Within the group of 34 multiple sclerosis patients, roughly 30 were relapsing-remitting, while 3 were secondary progressive.

The rearrangement links TRBV20-1 to TRBJ1-1, with D tentatively TRBD1 (6 bases). The sequencing sample was made of PBMCs. The clonotype was recovered from a woman aged 60-75 years with multiple sclerosis. CDR3 bases: TGCAGTGCTAGAGACAGGGGACGAATGAACACTGAAGCTTTCTTT. Protein sequence: CSARDRGRMNTEAFF.